This TCR beta chain is from a study of pediatric ulcerative colitis. Study-level results: In rectum, acute severe colitis had expanded clones and less diversity.

The V gene end was trimmed by 7 bases and the J gene end by 2 bases; junction bases not matched to a gene: 5. CDR1 and CDR2 from the germline V gene are MDHEN and SYDVKM. The CDR3 length is 14 residues. During colonoscopy, one to two rectal pinch biopsies were collected. Before the diagnostic colonoscopy, ulcerative colitis patients were free of immunosuppressive medication. The assay was run at survey level. Sequencing depth was up to 500,000 reads per sample. The table came from immunoSEQ multiplex PCR; TCRdb's copy has only in-frame clones and leaves some out. The sample includes approximately 40,000 clones, around 73% of them seen just once. A word on this clone: Its target is unknown. Distinct nucleotide sequences in the sample also encode this CDR3.

The V gene is TRBV28, the J gene TRBJ2-7; TRBD2 matches 10 bases. The TCR comes from a boy between 10 and 17 years old with moderate ulcerative colitis. The sequencing sample was made of gut tissue. The CDR3 DNA sequence: TGTGCCAGCACCCCTACTAGCGGGGCCTACGAGCAGTACTTC. Its translation: CASTPTSGAYEQYF.